This T cell receptor beta chain came from a study of cytomegalovirus exposure and HLA in healthy donors. Study-level results: The tendency of first-cohort TCR clusters to co-occur in the 100 to 150 validation repertoires emerged from a later analysis.

With regard to this clone: Its antigen is unidentified.

V gave up 4 bases and J gave up 2 bases; unmatched junction bases: 11. The germline V gene has CDR1 SNHLY and CDR2 FYNNEI. The CDR3 totals 16 residues. Here immunoSEQ multiplex PCR was the method, and the copy in TCRdb shows in-frame clones only, minus some. The table records 200,000 or so clones, 87% of them present only once. The chain recombines TRBV2 with TRBJ2-7; 7 nucleotides match TRBD2. The source material was PBMCs. This sequence was found in a woman younger than 30 in good health and CMV-seropositive. In nucleotides, the CDR3 is TGTGCCAGCAGTGTAGGTGTGGCGGGAGACCCCTACGAGCAGTACTTC. It translates to CASSVGVAGDPYEQYF.